This T cell receptor beta chain was recorded in a study of blood T cell repertoires in COVID-19. As for the study in general: COVID-19 samples collected from the United States, Italy and Spain covered acute and convalescent phases. T cells, B-cell-depleted T cells, or PBMCs provided the cDNA or gDNA that served as material.

This clone was observed a handful of times. This CDR3 spans 11 amino acids. Trimming took 9 bases from V and 8 from J; bases not matched to a gene: 6. Germline CDR1 and CDR2: SGHTA and FQGTGA. Recruited during active infection, patients (from Seattle) were subsequently followed longitudinally. Original processing notes: Nucleated cell counts were estimated from reference gene primer amplification. The method was immunoSEQ multiplex PCR; TCRdb's version includes in-frame clones alone and lacks a portion of them. Clonal size and the V and J genes are those of that table, whereas D and trimming came from the DNA. The sample has some 160,000 clones, 70% to 90% seen once.

The sample was peripheral blood. The sequence derives from a woman of 80 years or more with COVID-19, enrolled during active disease. The chain joins TRBV7-3 to TRBJ1-1; 7 bases map to TRBD1. The CDR3: CARPQQGEAFF. Here the CDR3 DNA reads TGTGCCAGGCCACAACAGGGGGAAGCTTTCTTT.